A selection of T cell receptor beta chains follows, all from one sample in a study of Graves' ophthalmopathy and Graves' hyperthyroidism. TCRdb reprocessed the multiplex PCR reads with MiXCR, giving one entry per CDR3 protein. The table lists 150,000 or so distinct CDR3 sequences, around 40% of them singletons. Sequencing was done on a sample of peripheral blood. These receptors all stem from a man younger than 40 with Graves' ophthalmopathy. Both conserved end residues are part of each CDR3. D genes are given only for firm matches. The size entry is marked missing in some rows and otherwise reads once, few, many or a size class.

D,V,size,J,DNA,CDR3
-,TRBV28,many,TRBJ1-1,TGTGCCAGCAGCTTGAGTTTGAACACTGAAGCTTTCTTT,CASSLSLNTEAFF
-,TRBV24-1,many,TRBJ2-7,TGTGCCACCAGCGTAGCAGGGTGGGGCGAGCAGTACTTC,CATSVAGWGEQYF
TRBD1,TRBV7-8,many,TRBJ1-5,TGTGCCAGCAGCTACAGGGGGTCCAATCAGCCCCAGCATTTT,CASSYRGSNQPQHF
-,TRBV5-1,many,TRBJ2-2,TGCGCCAGCCGGGGCGGAAACACCGGGGAGCTGTTTTTT,CASRGGNTGELFF
-,TRBV4-1,many,TRBJ2-7,TGCGCCAGCAGCCAAGAACGCAGGGGAGGGTACTACGAGCAGTACTTC,CASSQERRGGYYEQYF
TRBD1,TRBV25-1,many,TRBJ2-7,TGTGCCAGCAGGAAGGTAGGGACAGGGACCTACGAGCAGTACTTC,CASRKVGTGTYEQYF
-,TRBV6-2/TRBV6-3,once,TRBJ2-5,TGTGCCAGCAGTTACTCTTCCGTTCAAGAGACCCAGTACTTC,CASSYSSVQETQYF
-,TRBV24-1,few,TRBJ2-7,TGTGCCACCAGTGACGCGACAGGCCCTGCCTACGAGCAGTACTTC,CATSDATGPAYEQYF
-,TRBV11-3,many,TRBJ1-2,TGTGCCAGCAGTTCCCTCGGGTCGGTTAACTATGGCTACACCTTC,CASSSLGSVNYGYTF
-,TRBV6-1,many,TRBJ1-5,TGTGCCAGCAGTGAATTTAGGTCCCCCCAGCATTTT,CASSEFRSPQHF
-,TRBV28,few,TRBJ1-1,TGTGCCAGCAGTTTAATTGAAAACACTGAAGCTTTCTTT,CASSLIENTEAFF
-,TRBV28,many,TRBJ1-1,TGTGCCAGCAGTTTCGGGGGAGGCAACACTGAAGCTTTCTTT,CASSFGGGNTEAFF
-,TRBV24-1,once,TRBJ1-2,TGTGCCACCCAGGGACGAACTAACTATGGCTACACCTTC,CATQGRTNYGYTF
-,TRBV19,many,TRBJ2-7,TGTGCCAGTAGTTCTTCCTGGGCCTACGAGCAGTACTTC,CASSSSWAYEQYF
-,TRBV12-3/TRBV12-4,-,TRBJ1-6,TGTGCCAGCAGCTGGGACAAGACAAATTCACCCCTCCACTTT,CASSWDKTNSPLHF
-,TRBV12-3/TRBV12-4,-,TRBJ2-6,TGTGCCAGCAGCATTCGGACGTCAGGGGCCAACGTCCTGACTTTC,CASSIRTSGANVLTF
-,TRBV12-3/TRBV12-4,-,TRBJ2-6,TGTGCCAGCAGTTTTAGAGGGCTCCCATCCTTCACGTCTGGGGCCAACGTCCTGACTTTC,CASSFRGLPSFTSGANVLTF
-,TRBV12-3/TRBV12-4,-,TRBJ2-7,TGTGCCAGCAGTGAGCTTCAATTGGGGACCGAGCAGTACTTC,CASSELQLGTEQYF
-,TRBV7-9,-,TRBJ1-1,TGTGCCAGCAGCCGTCCTGGGGACAAAGCTTTCTTT,CASSRPGDKAFF
-,TRBV30,-,TRBJ1-1,TGTGCCTGGAACCGGGGAGTTGAAGCTTTCTTT,CAWNRGVEAFF
TRBD1,TRBV7-6,-,TRBJ2-7,TGTGCCAGCAGCCCCCACGTGCGGGGACAGGGATCCTACGAGCAGTACTTC,CASSPHVRGQGSYEQYF
TRBD1,TRBV6-2/TRBV6-3,-,TRBJ2-7,TGTGCCAGCAGTTTGTCGGGGACAGGGTTTTCCGAGCAGTACTTC,CASSLSGTGFSEQYF
-,TRBV12-3/TRBV12-4,many,TRBJ2-3,TGTGCCAGCAGTTTAGTCCCGTTAGATACGCAGTATTTT,CASSLVPLDTQYF
TRBD1,TRBV6-2/TRBV6-3,many,TRBJ2-7,TGTGCCAGCTCGGCGACCCCACCTGGGACAGCGAACTACGAGCAGTACTTC,CASSATPPGTANYEQYF
-,TRBV27,-,TRBJ2-7,TGTGCCAGCAGTTTTGGCAGATCGACCTACGAGCAGTACTTC,CASSFGRSTYEQYF
-,TRBV3-1,many,TRBJ2-5,TGTGCCAGCAGCCAAGCGGGAGAGACCCAGTACTTC,CASSQAGETQYF
-,TRBV6-2/TRBV6-3,many,TRBJ2-7,TGTGCCAGCAGTTACGGGGGGACCCCCTCCGACGAGCAGTACTTC,CASSYGGTPSDEQYF
-,TRBV5-1,-,TRBJ1-2,TGCGCCAGCAGCTCTCTAGGACGGGGGAATGGTGGCTATGGCTACACCTTC,CASSSLGRGNGGYGYTF
-,TRBV28,many,TRBJ1-6,TGTGCCAGCAGCAGCGTGGGGGTAGACTATAATTCACCCCTCCACTTT,CASSSVGVDYNSPLHF
-,TRBV24-1,many,TRBJ2-5,TGTGCCACCAGTGACTCCACTAGCATTGGGACCCAGTACTTC,CATSDSTSIGTQYF
TRBD1,TRBV11-3,many,TRBJ1-1,TGTGCCAGCAGCCAAGCCCAGGGACAGGGGGCGGACACTGAAGCTTTCTTT,CASSQAQGQGADTEAFF
TRBD2,TRBV28,-,TRBJ2-7,TGTGCCAGCAGTTGGTCAGGACTAGGCTCCTACGAGCAGTACTTC,CASSWSGLGSYEQYF
TRBD1,TRBV7-8,-,TRBJ2-7,TGTGCCAGCCGTAGGACAGGCCCCTACGAGCAGTACTTC,CASRRTGPYEQYF
-,TRBV10-3,once,TRBJ1-1,TGTGCCATCAGGCTGTCGCAGGTGAACACTGAAGCTTTCTTT,CAIRLSQVNTEAFF
-,TRBV27,-,TRBJ2-7,TGTGCCAGCAGTCCTTCCGCCTACGAGCAGTACTTC,CASSPSAYEQYF
-,TRBV7-9,many,TRBJ1-2,TGTGCCAGCAGCCAGCTCCAGAGAGATGGCTACACCTTC,CASSQLQRDGYTF
-,TRBV6-2/TRBV6-3,many,TRBJ2-7,TGTGCCAGCAGTTACTCGAGTCGGGAAACAAAGTACTTC,CASSYSSRETKYF
-,TRBV19,-,TRBJ2-2,TGTGCCAGTAGGGAGCTAGCGACCGGGGAGCTGTTTTTT,CASRELATGELFF
-,TRBV6-1,once,TRBJ1-3,TGTGCCAGCAGTGAAGCAATCCACTCTGGAAACACCATATATTTT,CASSEAIHSGNTIYF
-,TRBV24-1,-,TRBJ1-2,TGTGCCACCAGTGAAGGACAGTTTGATGGCTACACCTTC,CATSEGQFDGYTF
-,TRBV12-3/TRBV12-4,-,TRBJ2-2,TGTGCCAGCACCTCACCATCTGGGCTAGCAGGTACCGGGGAGCTGTTTTTT,CASTSPSGLAGTGELFF
-,TRBV5-1,-,TRBJ1-6,TGCGCCAGCAGCTTTTTACGGATTAATTCACCCCTCCACTTT,CASSFLRINSPLHF
TRBD1,TRBV28,-,TRBJ2-7,TGTGCCAGCAGCCTGACAGGGTACTACGAGCAGTACTTC,CASSLTGYYEQYF